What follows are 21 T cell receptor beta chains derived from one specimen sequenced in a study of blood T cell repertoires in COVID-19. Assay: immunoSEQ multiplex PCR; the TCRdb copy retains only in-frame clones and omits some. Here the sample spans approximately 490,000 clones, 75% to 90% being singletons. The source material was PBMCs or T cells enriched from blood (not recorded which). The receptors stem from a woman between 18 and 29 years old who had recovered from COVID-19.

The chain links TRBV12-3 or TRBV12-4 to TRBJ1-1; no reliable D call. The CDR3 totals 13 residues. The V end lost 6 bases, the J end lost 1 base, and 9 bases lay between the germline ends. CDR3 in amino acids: CASRITANTEAFF. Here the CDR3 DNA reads TGTGCCAGCAGAATCACAGCGAACACTGAAGCTTTCTTT.

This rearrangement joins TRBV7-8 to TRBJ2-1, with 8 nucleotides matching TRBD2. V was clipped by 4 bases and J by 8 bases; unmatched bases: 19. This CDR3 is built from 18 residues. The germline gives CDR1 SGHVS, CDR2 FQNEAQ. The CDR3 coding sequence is TGTGCCAGCAGCTCCTCCGGTCGGACGGGGGGGGCCATATATGAGCAGTTCTTC. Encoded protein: CASSSSGRTGGAIYEQFF.

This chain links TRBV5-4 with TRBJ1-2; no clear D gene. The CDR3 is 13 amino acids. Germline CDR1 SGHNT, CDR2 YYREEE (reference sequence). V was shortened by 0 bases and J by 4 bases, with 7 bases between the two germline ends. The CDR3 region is CASSLASGYGYTF. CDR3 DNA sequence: TGTGCCAGCAGCTTGGCCTCAGGCTATGGCTACACCTTC.

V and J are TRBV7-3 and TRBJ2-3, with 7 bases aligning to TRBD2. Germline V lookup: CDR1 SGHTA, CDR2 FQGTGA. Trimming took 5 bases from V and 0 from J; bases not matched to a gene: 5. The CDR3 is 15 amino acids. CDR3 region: CASSRLGGSTDTQYF. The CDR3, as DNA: TGTGCCAGCAGCCGGTTGGGGGGGAGCACAGATACGCAGTATTTT.

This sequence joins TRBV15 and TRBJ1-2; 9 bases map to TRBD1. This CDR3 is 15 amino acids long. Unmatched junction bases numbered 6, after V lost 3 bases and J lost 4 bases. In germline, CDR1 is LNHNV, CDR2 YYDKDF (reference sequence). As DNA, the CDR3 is TGTGCCACCAGCAGTTACAGGGGGCAGATCTATGGCTACACCTTC. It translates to CATSSYRGQIYGYTF.

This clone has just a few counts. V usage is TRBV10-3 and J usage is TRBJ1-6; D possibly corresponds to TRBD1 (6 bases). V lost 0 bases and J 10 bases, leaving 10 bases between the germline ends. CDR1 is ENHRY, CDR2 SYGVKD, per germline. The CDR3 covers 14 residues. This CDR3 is CAISESEGGSPLHF. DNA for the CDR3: TGTGCCATCAGTGAGTCCGAAGGGGGATCACCCCTCCACTTT.

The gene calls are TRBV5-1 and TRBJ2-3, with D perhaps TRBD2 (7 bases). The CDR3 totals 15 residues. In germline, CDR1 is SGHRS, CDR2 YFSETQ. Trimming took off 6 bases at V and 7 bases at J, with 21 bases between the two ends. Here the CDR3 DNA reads TGCGCCAGCATCCTTCTTCCTGGGGGGGCTAATACGCAGTATTTT. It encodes CASILLPGGANTQYF.

The CDR3 here is CASSLLTGWGEAFF. The DNA of the CDR3 is TGCGCCAGCAGCTTACTCACAGGGTGGGGTGAAGCTTTCTTT. The chain uses TRBV5-1 and TRBJ1-1, with D possibly TRBD1 on 6 matching bases. Germline V gives CDR1 SGHRS, CDR2 YFSETQ. CDR3 size: 14 residues. The V end lost 2 bases, the J end lost 7 bases, and 15 bases lay between the germline ends.

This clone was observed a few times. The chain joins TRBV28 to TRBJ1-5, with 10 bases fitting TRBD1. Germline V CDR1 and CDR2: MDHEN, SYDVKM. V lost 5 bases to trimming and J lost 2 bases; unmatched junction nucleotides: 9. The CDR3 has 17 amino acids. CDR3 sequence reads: CASSTGQGSVGNQPQHF. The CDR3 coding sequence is TGTGCCAGCAGTACGGGACAGGGGTCGGTTGGCAATCAGCCCCAGCATTTT. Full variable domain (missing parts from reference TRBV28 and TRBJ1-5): DVKVTQSSRYLVKRTGEKVFLECVQDMDHENMFWYRQDPGLGLRLIYFSYDVKMKEKGDIPEGYSVSREKKERFSLILESASTNQTSMYLCASSTGQGSVGNQPQHFGDGTRLSIL.

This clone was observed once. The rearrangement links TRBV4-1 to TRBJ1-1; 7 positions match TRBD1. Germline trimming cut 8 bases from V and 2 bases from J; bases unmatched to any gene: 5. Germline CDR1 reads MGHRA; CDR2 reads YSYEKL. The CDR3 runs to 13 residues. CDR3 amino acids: CASGGQINTEAFF. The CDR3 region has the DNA TGCGCCAGCGGGGGACAGATCAACACTGAAGCTTTCTTT.

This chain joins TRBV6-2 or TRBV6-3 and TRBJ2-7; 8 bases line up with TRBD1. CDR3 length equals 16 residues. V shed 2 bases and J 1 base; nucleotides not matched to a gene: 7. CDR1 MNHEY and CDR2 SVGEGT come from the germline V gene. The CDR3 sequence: CASSYRRQGLSYEQYF. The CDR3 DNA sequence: TGTGCCAGCAGTTACAGGCGACAGGGGTTATCCTACGAGCAGTACTTC.

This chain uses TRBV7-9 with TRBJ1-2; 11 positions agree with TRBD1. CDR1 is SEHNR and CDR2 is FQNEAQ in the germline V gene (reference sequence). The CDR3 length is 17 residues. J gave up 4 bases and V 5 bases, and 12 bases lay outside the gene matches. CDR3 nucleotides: TGTGCCAGCAGCGCCACGCCGGGGACAGGGGGTTCCTATGGCTACACCTTC. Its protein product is CASSATPGTGGSYGYTF.

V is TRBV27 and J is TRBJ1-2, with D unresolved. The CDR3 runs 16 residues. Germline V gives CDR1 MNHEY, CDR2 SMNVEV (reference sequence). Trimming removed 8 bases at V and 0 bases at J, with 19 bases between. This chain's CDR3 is CASGSFNRAPNYGYTF. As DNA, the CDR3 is TGTGCCAGCGGATCTTTTAACAGAGCCCCTAACTATGGCTACACCTTC.

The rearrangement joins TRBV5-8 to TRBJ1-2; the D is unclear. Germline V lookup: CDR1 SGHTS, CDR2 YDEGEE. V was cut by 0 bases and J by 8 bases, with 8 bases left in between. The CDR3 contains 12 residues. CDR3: CASSLDRGGYTF. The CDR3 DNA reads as TGTGCCAGCAGCTTGGATCGAGGCGGCTACACCTTC. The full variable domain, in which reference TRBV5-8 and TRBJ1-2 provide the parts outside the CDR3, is EAGVTQSPTHLIKTRGQQATLRCSPISGHTSVYWYQQALGLGLQFLLWYDEGEERNRGNFPPRFSGRQFPNYSSELNVNALELEDSALYLCASSLDRGGYTFGSGTRLTVV.

This CDR3 reads CASSLGGTEQYF. The CDR3 region has the DNA TGTGCCAGCAGTTTGGGGGGTACAGAGCAGTACTTC. V gene TRBV12-3 or TRBV12-4 combines with J gene TRBJ2-7; D is perhaps TRBD2 (6 bases). Trimming took 3 bases from V and 7 from J, leaving 10 bases between them. The CDR3 consists of 12 residues.

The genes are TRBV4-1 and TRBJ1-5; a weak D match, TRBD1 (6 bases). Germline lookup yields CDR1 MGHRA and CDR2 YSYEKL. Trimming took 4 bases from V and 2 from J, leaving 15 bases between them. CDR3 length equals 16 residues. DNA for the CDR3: TGCGCCAGCAGCCCTGAGGTGGGGGCGCGCAATCAGCCCCAGCATTTT. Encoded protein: CASSPEVGARNQPQHF.

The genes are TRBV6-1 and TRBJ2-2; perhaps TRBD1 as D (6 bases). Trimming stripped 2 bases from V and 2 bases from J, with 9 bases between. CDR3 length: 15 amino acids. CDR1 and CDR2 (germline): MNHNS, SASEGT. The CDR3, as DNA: TGTGCCAGCAGTGAATGGGGGCGCAACACCGGGGAGCTGTTTTTT. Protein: CASSEWGRNTGELFF.

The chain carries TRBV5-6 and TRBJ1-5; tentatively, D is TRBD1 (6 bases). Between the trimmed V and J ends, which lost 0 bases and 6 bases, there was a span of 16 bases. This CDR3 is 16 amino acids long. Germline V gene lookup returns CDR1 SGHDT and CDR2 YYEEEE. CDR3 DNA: TGTGCCAGCAGCTTGGCCGCAAGGGGGGGTAGTCAGCCCCAGCATTTT. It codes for CASSLAARGGSQPQHF.

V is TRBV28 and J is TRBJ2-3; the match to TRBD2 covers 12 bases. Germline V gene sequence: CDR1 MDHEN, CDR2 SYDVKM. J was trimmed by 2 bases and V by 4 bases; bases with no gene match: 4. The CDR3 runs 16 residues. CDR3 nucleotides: TGTGCCAGCAGTTCAGGACTAGCGGGGACCACAGATACGCAGTATTTT. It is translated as CASSSGLAGTTDTQYF.

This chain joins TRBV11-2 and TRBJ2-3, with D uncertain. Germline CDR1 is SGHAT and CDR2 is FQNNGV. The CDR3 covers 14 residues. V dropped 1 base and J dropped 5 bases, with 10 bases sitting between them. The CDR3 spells CASSLAVGRDTQYF. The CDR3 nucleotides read TGTGCCAGCAGCTTAGCGGTCGGTAGAGATACGCAGTATTTT.

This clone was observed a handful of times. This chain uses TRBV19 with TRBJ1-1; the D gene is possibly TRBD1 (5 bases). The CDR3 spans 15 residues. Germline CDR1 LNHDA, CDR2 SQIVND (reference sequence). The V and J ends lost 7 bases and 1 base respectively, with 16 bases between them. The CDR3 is CASTHPSTGNTEAFF. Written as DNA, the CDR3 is TGTGCCAGTACCCACCCCTCAACAGGGAACACTGAAGCTTTCTTT.